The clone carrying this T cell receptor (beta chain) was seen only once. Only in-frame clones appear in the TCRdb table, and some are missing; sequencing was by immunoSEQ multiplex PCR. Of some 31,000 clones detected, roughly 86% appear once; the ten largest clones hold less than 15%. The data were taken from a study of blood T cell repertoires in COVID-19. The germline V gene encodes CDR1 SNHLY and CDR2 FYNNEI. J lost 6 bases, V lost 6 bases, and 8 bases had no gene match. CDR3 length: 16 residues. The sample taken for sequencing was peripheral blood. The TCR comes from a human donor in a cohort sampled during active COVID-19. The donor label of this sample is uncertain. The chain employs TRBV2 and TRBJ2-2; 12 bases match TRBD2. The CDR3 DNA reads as TGTGCCAGCAGAGCGGGACTAGCGGGCTCTGCCGGGGAGCTGTTTTTT. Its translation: CASRAGLAGSAGELFF.